Each of the 17 T cell receptor beta chains below was sequenced from the same sample in a study of OX40 agonist ivuxolimab in advanced cancers. Only in-frame clones appear in the TCRdb table, and some are missing; sequencing was by immunoSEQ multiplex PCR. Of about 70,000 clones listed, 86% are singletons. The sample consisted of CD4+ or CD8+ T cells sorted from blood, taken in a trial of the OX40 agonist ivuxolimab. The receptors stem from an adult with an advanced solid tumor such as melanoma, head and neck, liver or kidney cancer.

On this clone: This sample also contains other DNA sequences that code for the same CDR3. The V call is TRBV11-1, the J call TRBJ1-1; no clear D. The V gene lost 1 base and the J gene lost 0 bases, with 3 bases spanning the gap. The CDR3 is 13 amino acids. Germline V gives CDR1 SGHAT, CDR2 FQDESV (reference sequence). The CDR3 coding sequence is TGTGCCAGCAGCTTAGAGTTGAACACTGAAGCTTTCTTT. Translating it yields CASSLELNTEAFF.

The CDR3 DNA reads TGCGCCAGCAGCTTTGGCTTACAGGGGGCTACTTACGAGCAGTACTTC. It codes for CASSFGLQGATYEQYF. The chain carries TRBV5-1 and TRBJ2-7; 9 positions agree with TRBD1. This CDR3 spans 16 amino acids. The trim removed 2 bases at V and 4 bases at J, leaving 10 bases unmatched. Germline V gives CDR1 SGHRS, CDR2 YFSETQ.

V usage is TRBV28 and J usage is TRBJ1-5, with D unresolved. The ends were cut back, 0 bases at V and 2 bases at J, with 14 bases in the middle. The CDR3 runs 17 residues. Germline V gene sequence: CDR1 MDHEN, CDR2 SYDVKM. The chain's CDR3 is CASSLWGQNGGNQPQHF. The CDR3 DNA follows: TGTGCCAGCAGTTTATGGGGCCAAAACGGGGGCAATCAGCCCCAGCATTTT.

The table lists this clone with a few counts. V and J are TRBV18 and TRBJ1-2; no clear D. Deletions cut 6 bases from V and 4 bases from J, with 12 bases between. Germline CDR1 and CDR2: KGHSH and LQKENI. The CDR3 runs 13 residues. CDR3 sequence: CASSLAGVYGYTF. In nucleotides, the CDR3 is TGTGCCAGCTCCCTCGCTGGGGTCTATGGCTACACCTTC. The entire variable domain, with the rest obtained from reference TRBV18 and TRBJ1-2, is as follows: NAGVMQNPRHLVRRRGQEARLRCSPMKGHSHVYWYRQLPEEGLKFMVYLQKENIIDESGMPKERFSAEFPKEGPSILRIQQVVRGDSAAYFCASSLAGVYGYTFGSGTRLTVV.

V and J are TRBV7-2 and TRBJ2-6; D remains ambiguous. V gave up 0 bases and J gave up 2 bases, with 5 bases separating them. The CDR3 spans 15 residues. Germline-derived CDR1 and CDR2 are SGHTA and FQGNSA. The CDR3 is CASSLAMAGANVLTF. The CDR3 DNA follows: TGTGCCAGCAGCTTAGCCATGGCTGGGGCCAACGTCCTGACTTTC. The entire variable domain, with the rest obtained from reference TRBV7-2 and TRBJ2-6, is as follows: GAGVSQSPSNKVTEKGKDVELRCDPISGHTALYWYRQSLGQGLEFLIYFQGNSAPDKSGLPSDRFSAERTGGSVSTLTIQRTQQEDSAVYLCASSLAMAGANVLTFGAGSRLTVL.

Remarks on this clone: Other DNA sequences in the sample encode the same CDR3. J is TRBJ1-3 and V is TRBV7-2; no reliable D call. The V end lost 5 bases, the J end lost 0 bases, and 14 bases lay between the germline ends. CDR3 size: 16 residues. The germline gives CDR1 SGHTA, CDR2 FQGNSA. CDR3 in amino acids: CASSLTGGNSGNTIYF. Written as DNA, the CDR3 is TGTGCCAGCAGCCTAACCGGAGGGAACTCTGGAAACACCATATATTTT. The full variable domain, in which reference TRBV7-2 and TRBJ1-3 provide the parts outside the CDR3, is GAGVSQSPSNKVTEKGKDVELRCDPISGHTALYWYRQSLGQGLEFLIYFQGNSAPDKSGLPSDRFSAERTGGSVSTLTIQRTQQEDSAVYLCASSLTGGNSGNTIYFGEGSWLTVV.

The chain combines TRBV4-1 with TRBJ1-1, with 7 bases identical to TRBD1. The V gene's germline CDR1 is MGHRA and CDR2 YSYEKL. Trimming at V came to 2 bases and at J to 6 bases, leaving 9 bases not matched to a gene. This CDR3 region has 15 residues. This CDR3 is CASSQSTTGRPEAFF. In DNA, the CDR3 is TGCGCCAGCAGCCAATCTACGACAGGGAGGCCTGAAGCTTTCTTT.

This clone was observed once. The rearrangement uses TRBV29-1 and TRBJ1-1; D gene uncertain. The CDR3 has 12 amino acids. Germline loops: CDR1 SQVTM, CDR2 ANQGSEA. The germline V and J ends were trimmed by 7 bases and 0 bases, with 9 bases remaining between them. The CDR3 DNA follows: TGCAGCGGGGGTAGGGTGAACACTGAAGCTTTCTTT. This translates into CSGGRVNTEAFF. Using reference TRBV29-1 and TRBJ1-1 for the parts outside the CDR3, the full variable domain is SAVISQKPSRDICQRGTSLTIQCQVDSQVTMMFWYRQQPGQSLTLIATANQGSEATYESGFVIDKFPISRPNLTFSTLTVSNMSPEDSSIYLCSGGRVNTEAFFGQGTRLTVV.

This chain uses TRBV28 with TRBJ1-4; 8 positions match TRBD1. This CDR3 has 16 residues. Unmatched junction bases numbered 5, after V lost 1 base and J lost 4 bases. Germline CDR1 reads MDHEN; CDR2 reads SYDVKM. CDR3 coding DNA: TGTGCCAGCAGTTTATTGACAGGGGTGGATAATGAAAAACTGTTTTTT. It translates to CASSLLTGVDNEKLFF.

The chain carries TRBV6-5 and TRBJ1-1, with a tentative D call TRBD1 (5 bases). V was trimmed by 7 bases and J by 2 bases, leaving 14 bases between them. The germline gives CDR1 MNHEY, CDR2 SVGAGI. The CDR3 has 14 amino acids. CDR3 sequence (DNA): TGTGCCAGCAAAAACCCGGGACGAAACACTGAAGCTTTCTTT. This encodes CASKNPGRNTEAFF.

The CDR3 loop is CASSLEGALYYGYTF. As DNA, the CDR3 is TGTGCCAGCAGTTTAGAGGGGGCCCTCTACTATGGCTACACCTTC. V is TRBV27 and J is TRBJ1-2, with 7 bases aligning to TRBD1. Germline V gives CDR1 MNHEY, CDR2 SMNVEV (reference sequence). The V and J ends lost 2 bases and 3 bases, in that order; junction bases with no gene match: 6. CDR3 length equals 15 residues.

The genes are TRBV7-9 and TRBJ2-5, with 8 bases aligning to TRBD2. CDR3 size: 18 residues. Trimming at V came to 6 bases and at J to 2 bases, leaving 17 bases not matched to a gene. Germline V gene data show CDR1 as SEHNR and CDR2 as FQNEAQ (reference sequence). CDR3 coding DNA: TGTGCCAGCAGTAGGACCCGTTGGTTGGCGGGGGGTCAAGAGACCCAGTACTTC. This codes for CASSRTRWLAGGQETQYF. The full variable domain, completed using reference TRBV7-9 and TRBJ2-5, is DTGVSQNPRHKITKRGQNVTFRCDPISEHNRLYWYRQTLGQGPEFLTYFQNEAQLEKSRLLSDRFSAERPKGSFSTLEIQRTEQGDSAMYLCASSRTRWLAGGQETQYFGPGTRLLVL.

The V and J genes are TRBV29-1 and TRBJ2-7, with D hard to call. The V and J ends lost 2 bases and 2 bases respectively, with 4 bases between them. The CDR3 has 11 amino acids. CDR1 is SQVTM and CDR2 is ANQGSEA in the germline V gene. CDR3 in DNA: TGCAGCGTTGAACAGACCTACGAGCAGTACTTC. It encodes CSVEQTYEQYF.

J is TRBJ1-5 and V is TRBV6-5, with D possibly being TRBD1 (5 bases). V was pared by 3 bases and J by 3 bases, with 9 bases between. CDR3 length: 14 amino acids. The germline gives CDR1 MNHEY, CDR2 SVGAGI. CDR3 sequence (DNA): TGTGCCAGCAGTTATGGGGGGGACAATCAGCCCCAGCATTTT. It is translated as CASSYGGDNQPQHF.

The CDR3 sequence is CASSSQGRRNTEAFF. The CDR3 nucleotides are TGTGCCAGCAGCTCCCAGGGGCGGAGGAACACTGAAGCTTTCTTT. This rearrangement joins TRBV7-3 to TRBJ1-1, with D maybe TRBD1 (6 bases). Trimming took 4 bases from V and 1 from J, leaving 13 bases between them. Looked up from germline, CDR1 is SGHTA and CDR2 is FQGTGA. The length of the CDR3 is 15 residues.

The V gene is TRBV2, the J gene TRBJ2-2; weak D call: TRBD1 (5 bases). The CDR3 is 15 amino acids. V lost 1 base to trimming and J lost 1 base, with 7 bases between them. CDR1 is SNHLY, CDR2 FYNNEI, per germline. The CDR3, as DNA: TGTGCCAGCAGTGAAGGGACATTGAACACCGGGGAGCTGTTTTTT. This codes for CASSEGTLNTGELFF. Supplemented by reference TRBV2 and TRBJ2-2, the full variable domain reads EPEVTQTPSHQVTQMGQEVILRCVPISNHLYFYWYRQILGQKVEFLVSFYNNEISEKSEIFDDQFSVERPDGSNFTLKIRSTKLEDSAMYFCASSEGTLNTGELFFGEGSRLTVL.

This CDR3 is CASSKLRTEPRYEQYF. The CDR3 coding sequence is TGTGCCAGCAGTAAGTTACGGACAGAACCACGCTACGAGCAGTACTTC. The chain carries TRBV27 and TRBJ2-7; maybe TRBD1 (6 bases). The length of the CDR3 is 16 residues. Trimming removed 5 bases at V and 3 bases at J, with 20 bases between. Germline CDR1 reads MNHEY; CDR2 reads SMNVEV (reference sequence).